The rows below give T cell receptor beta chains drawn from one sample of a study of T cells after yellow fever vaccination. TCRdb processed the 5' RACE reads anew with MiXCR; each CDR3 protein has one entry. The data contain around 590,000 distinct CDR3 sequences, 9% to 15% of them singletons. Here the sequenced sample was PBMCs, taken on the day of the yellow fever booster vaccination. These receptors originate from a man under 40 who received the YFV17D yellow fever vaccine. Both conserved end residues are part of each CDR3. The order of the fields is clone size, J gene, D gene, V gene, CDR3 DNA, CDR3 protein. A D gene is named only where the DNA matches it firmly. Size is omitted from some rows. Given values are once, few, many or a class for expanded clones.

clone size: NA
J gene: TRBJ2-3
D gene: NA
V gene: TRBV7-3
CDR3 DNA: TGTGCCAGCAGCTTTGGGGGACATGTCACAGATACGCAGTATTTT
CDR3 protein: CASSFGGHVTDTQYF

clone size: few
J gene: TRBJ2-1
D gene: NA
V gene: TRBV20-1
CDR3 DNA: TGCAGTGCTAGCGCCGGCCACAATGAGCAGTTCTTC
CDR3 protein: CSASAGHNEQFF

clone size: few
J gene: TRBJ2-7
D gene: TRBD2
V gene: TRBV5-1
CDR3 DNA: TGCGCCAGCAGCCCCACTAGCGGGAGAGGAAACGAGCAGTACTTC
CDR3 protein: CASSPTSGRGNEQYF

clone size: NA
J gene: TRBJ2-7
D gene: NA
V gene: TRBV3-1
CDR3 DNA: TGTGCCAGCAGCCAAAGGGGGCGGGGACAAGGAGGCGAGCAGTACTTC
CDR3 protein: CASSQRGRGQGGEQYF

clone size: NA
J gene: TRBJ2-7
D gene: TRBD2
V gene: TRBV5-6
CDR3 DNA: TGTGCCAGCAGCCTTAGACTAGCGGGAGGGTCTTACGAGCAGTACTTC
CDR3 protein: CASSLRLAGGSYEQYF

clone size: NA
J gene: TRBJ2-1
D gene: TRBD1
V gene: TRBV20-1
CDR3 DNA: TGCAGTGCTAGAGTTCAGACAGGGGAGAACTACAATGAGCAGTTCTTC
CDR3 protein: CSARVQTGENYNEQFF

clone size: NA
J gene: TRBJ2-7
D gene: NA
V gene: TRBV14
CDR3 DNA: TGTGCCAGCAGCCAAGTGGGAAAGCGGGAGCAGTACTTC
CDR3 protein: CASSQVGKREQYF

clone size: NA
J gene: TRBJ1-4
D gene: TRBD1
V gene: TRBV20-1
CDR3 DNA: TGCAGTGCCCAACAGGGGGCGGAGGAAAAACTGTTTTTT
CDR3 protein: CSAQQGAEEKLFF

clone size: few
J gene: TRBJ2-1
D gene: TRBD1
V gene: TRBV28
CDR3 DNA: TGTGCCAGCAGGGCTCAGGACAGGAGCTCCTACAATGAGCAGTTCTTC
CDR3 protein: CASRAQDRSSYNEQFF

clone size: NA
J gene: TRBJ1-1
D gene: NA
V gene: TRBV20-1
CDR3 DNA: TGCAGTGCCACCCGGAGTAGGAACACTGAAGCTTTCTTT
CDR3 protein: CSATRSRNTEAFF

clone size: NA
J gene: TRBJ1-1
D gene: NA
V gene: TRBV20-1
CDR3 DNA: TGCAGTGCTAACGGGGGAGTGGTGAACACTGAAGCTTTCTTT
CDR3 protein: CSANGGVVNTEAFF

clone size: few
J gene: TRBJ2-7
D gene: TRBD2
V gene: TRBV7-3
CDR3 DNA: TGTGCCAGCAGCTTAATTGTAGCGGGAGTTCACTACGAGCAGTACTTC
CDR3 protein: CASSLIVAGVHYEQYF

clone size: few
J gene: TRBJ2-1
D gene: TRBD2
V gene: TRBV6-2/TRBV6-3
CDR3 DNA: TGTGCCAGCAGTTCGGGGAGGGGAATCTACAATGAGCAGTTCTTC
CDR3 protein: CASSSGRGIYNEQFF

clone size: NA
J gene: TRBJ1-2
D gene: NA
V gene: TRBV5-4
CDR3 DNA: TGTGCCAGCAGCTTGATGGTCGAAAACTATGGCTACACCTTC
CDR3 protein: CASSLMVENYGYTF

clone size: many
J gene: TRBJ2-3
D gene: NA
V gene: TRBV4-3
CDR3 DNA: TGCGCCAGCAGCCAAGAACCTACGGGTACGCAGTATTTT
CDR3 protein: CASSQEPTGTQYF

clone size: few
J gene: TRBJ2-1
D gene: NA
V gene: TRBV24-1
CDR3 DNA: TGTGCCACCATGGGGAGCGAGTTGAACAATGAGCAGTTCTTC
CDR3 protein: CATMGSELNNEQFF

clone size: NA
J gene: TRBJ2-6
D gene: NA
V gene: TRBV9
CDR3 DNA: TGTGCCAGCAGCGTAGAAATGACTGGGGCCAACGTCCTGACTTTC
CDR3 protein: CASSVEMTGANVLTF

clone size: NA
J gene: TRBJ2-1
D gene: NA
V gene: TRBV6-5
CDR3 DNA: TGTGCCAGCAGTTACCGTGACGGGACCCTAGGGAATGAGCAGTTCTTC
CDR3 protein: CASSYRDGTLGNEQFF

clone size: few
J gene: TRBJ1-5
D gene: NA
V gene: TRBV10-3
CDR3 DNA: TGTGCCATCAGTGACGGAAATAATCAGCCCCAGCATTTT
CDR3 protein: CAISDGNNQPQHF

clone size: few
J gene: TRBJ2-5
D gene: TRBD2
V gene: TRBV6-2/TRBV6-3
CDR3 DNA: TGTGCCAGCAGGTCCGGGACTAGCGGGATCCAAGAGACCCAGTACTTC
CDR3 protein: CASRSGTSGIQETQYF

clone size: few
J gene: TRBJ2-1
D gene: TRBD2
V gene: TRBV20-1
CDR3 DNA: TGCAGTGCCCTGGGGGGGACTAGCTTTCACAATGAGCAGTTCTTC
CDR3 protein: CSALGGTSFHNEQFF

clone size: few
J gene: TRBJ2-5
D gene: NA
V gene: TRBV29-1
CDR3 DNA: TGCAGCGGACTCCGTCTGGAGACCCAGTACTTC
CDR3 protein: CSGLRLETQYF

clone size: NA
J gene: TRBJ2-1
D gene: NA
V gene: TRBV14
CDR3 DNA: TGTGCCAGCAGCCTCGATGAAGGTCCTCCGGTCAATGAGCAGTTCTTC
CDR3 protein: CASSLDEGPPVNEQFF

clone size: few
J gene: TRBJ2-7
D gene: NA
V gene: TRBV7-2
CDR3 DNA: TGTGCCAGCAGCCCTGCCCAGGATGGATGGGGGGAGCAGTACTTC
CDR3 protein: CASSPAQDGWGEQYF

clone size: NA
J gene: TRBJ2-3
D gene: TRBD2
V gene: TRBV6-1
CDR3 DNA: TGTGCCAGCAGAGAACTGACTAGCTCGGATACGCAGTATTTT
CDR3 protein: CASRELTSSDTQYF

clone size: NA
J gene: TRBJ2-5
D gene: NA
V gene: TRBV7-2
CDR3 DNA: TGTGCCAGCAGCTTAGCTACAGGGTATTCCGAGACCCAGTACTTC
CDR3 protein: CASSLATGYSETQYF

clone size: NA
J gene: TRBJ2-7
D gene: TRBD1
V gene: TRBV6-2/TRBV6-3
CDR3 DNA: TGTGCCAGCAGGTACGGGACAGGGGGCGGTTACGAGCAGTACTTC
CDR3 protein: CASRYGTGGGYEQYF

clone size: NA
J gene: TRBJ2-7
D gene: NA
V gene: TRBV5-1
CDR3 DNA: TGCGCCAGCAGCCCGATCGGACTTTCCTACGCACACGAGCAGTACTTC
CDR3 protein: CASSPIGLSYAHEQYF

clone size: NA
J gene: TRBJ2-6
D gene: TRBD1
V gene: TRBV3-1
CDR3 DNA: TGTGCCAGCAGCCAAGTCCCGACAGGGGTGGGGGCCAACGTCCTGACTTTC
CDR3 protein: CASSQVPTGVGANVLTF

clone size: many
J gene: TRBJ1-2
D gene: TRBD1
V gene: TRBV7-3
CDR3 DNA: TGTGCCAGCAGCCCCGGACAGGGAAACTATGGCTACACCTTC
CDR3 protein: CASSPGQGNYGYTF

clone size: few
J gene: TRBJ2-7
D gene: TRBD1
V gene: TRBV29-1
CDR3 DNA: TGCAGCGTTGGGGGACAGCCTTGGTACGAGCAGTACTTC
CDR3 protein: CSVGGQPWYEQYF

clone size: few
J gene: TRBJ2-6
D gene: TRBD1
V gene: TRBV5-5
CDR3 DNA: TGTGCCAGCAGGAATCCGGGACAGGGCCCCTCTGGGGCCAACGTCCTGACTTTC
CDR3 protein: CASRNPGQGPSGANVLTF

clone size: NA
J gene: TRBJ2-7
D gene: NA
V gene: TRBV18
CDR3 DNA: TGTGCCAGCTCACCAGGGACGCCGGCCGAGCAGTACTTC
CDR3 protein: CASSPGTPAEQYF

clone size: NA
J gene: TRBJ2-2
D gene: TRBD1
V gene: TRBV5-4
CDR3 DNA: TGTGCCAGCAGCAAGGAGACAGGGAACGGGGAGCTGTTTTTT
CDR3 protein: CASSKETGNGELFF

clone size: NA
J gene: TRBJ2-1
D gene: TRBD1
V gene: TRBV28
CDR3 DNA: TGTGCCAGCATTACAGGGGGCCCCTACAATGAGCAGTTCTTC
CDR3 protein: CASITGGPYNEQFF

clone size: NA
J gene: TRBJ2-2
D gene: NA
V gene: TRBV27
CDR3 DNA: TGTGCCAGCAGTTCAGGGGCGGCGGGCACCGGGGAGCTGTTTTTT
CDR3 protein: CASSSGAAGTGELFF

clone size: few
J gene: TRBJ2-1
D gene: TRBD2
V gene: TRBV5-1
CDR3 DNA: TGCGCCAGCAGCTTGATTTACGAGACTAGCGGCCACAATGAGCAGTTCTTC
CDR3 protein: CASSLIYETSGHNEQFF

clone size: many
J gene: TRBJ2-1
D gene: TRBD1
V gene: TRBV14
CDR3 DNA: TGTGCCAGCAGCTACTACCAGGGGGTCCGTGTTAATGAGCAGTTCTTC
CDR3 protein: CASSYYQGVRVNEQFF

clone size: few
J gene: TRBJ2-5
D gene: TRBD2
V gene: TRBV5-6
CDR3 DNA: TGTGCCAGCAGCTTACGGACTAGTCGAGAGACCCAGTACTTC
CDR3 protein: CASSLRTSRETQYF

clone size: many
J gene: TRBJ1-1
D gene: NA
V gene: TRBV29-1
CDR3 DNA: TGCAGCGTTTCCTCGAACCCCGGGTCCATCACTGAAGCTTTCTTT
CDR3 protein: CSVSSNPGSITEAFF

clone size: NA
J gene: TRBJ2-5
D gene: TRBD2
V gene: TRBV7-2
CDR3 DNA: TGTGCCAGCAGTCAACAAACGACTAGCGGTACCCAGTACTTC
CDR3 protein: CASSQQTTSGTQYF

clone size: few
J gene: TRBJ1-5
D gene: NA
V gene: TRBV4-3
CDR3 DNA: TGCGCCAGCAGCCAAGACGACCATCAGCCCCAGCATTTT
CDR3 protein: CASSQDDHQPQHF

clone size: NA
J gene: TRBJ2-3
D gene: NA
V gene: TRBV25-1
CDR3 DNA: TGTGCCAGCAGTGACGCCCCGGATACGCAGTATTTT
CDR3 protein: CASSDAPDTQYF